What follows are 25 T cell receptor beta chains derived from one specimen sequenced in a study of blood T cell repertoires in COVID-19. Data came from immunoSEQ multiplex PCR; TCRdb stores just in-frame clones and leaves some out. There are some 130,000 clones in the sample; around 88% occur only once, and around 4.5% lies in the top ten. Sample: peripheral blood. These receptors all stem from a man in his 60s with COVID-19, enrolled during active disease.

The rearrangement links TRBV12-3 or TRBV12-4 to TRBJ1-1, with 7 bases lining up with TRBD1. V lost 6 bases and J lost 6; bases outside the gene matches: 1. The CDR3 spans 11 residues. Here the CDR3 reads CASRDRSEAFF. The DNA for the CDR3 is TGTGCCAGCAGGGACAGGTCTGAAGCTTTCTTT.

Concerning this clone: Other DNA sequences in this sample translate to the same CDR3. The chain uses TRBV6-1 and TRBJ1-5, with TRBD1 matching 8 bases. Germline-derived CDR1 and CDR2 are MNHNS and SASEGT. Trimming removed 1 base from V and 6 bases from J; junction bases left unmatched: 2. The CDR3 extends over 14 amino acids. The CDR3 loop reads CASSEGQGAQPQHF. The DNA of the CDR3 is TGTGCCAGCAGTGAAGGGCAGGGGGCTCAGCCCCAGCATTTT.

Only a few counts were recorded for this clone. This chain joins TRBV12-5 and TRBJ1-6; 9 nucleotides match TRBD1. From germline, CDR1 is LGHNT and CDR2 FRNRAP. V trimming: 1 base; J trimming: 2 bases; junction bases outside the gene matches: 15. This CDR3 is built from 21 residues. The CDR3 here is CASGLALPRGQGLPYNSPLHF. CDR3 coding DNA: TGTGCTAGTGGTTTGGCACTCCCCCGCGGACAGGGGTTACCCTATAATTCACCCCTCCACTTT.

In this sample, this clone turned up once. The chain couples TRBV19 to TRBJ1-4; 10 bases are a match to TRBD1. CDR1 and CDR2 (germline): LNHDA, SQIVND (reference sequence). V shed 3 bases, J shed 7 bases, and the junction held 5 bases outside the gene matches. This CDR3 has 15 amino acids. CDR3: CASSIWGQGLEKLFF. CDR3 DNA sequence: TGTGCCAGTAGTATCTGGGGACAGGGGCTTGAAAAACTGTTTTTT. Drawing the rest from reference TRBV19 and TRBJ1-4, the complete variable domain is DGGITQSPKYLFRKEGQNVTLSCEQNLNHDAMYWYRQDPGQGLRLIYYSQIVNDFQKGDIAEGYSVSREKKESFPLTVTSAQKNPTAFYLCASSIWGQGLEKLFFGSGTQLSVL.

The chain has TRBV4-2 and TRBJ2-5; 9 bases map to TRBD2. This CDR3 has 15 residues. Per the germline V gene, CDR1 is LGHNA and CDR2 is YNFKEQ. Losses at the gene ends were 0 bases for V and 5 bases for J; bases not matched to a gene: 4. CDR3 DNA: TGTGCCAGCAGCCAAGATCCGCTAGCGGGGGAGACCCAGTACTTC. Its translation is CASSQDPLAGETQYF.

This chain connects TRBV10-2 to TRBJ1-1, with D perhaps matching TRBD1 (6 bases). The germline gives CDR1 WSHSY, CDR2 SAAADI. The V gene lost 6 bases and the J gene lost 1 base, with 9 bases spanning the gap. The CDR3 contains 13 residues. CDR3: CASSETGNTEAFF. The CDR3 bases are TGCGCCAGCAGCGAGACAGGGAACACTGAAGCTTTCTTT.

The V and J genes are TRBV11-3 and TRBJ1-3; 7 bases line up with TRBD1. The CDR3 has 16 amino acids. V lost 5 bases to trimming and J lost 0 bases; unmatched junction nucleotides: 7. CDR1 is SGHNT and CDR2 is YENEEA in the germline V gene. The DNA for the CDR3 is TGTGCCAGCAGCGAGGGGACAGCTTCCTCTGGAAACACCATATATTTT. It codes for CASSEGTASSGNTIYF.

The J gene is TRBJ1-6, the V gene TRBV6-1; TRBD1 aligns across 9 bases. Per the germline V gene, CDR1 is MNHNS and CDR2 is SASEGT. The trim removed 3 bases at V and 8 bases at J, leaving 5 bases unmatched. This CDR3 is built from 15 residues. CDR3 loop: CASSDTGQGYSPLHF. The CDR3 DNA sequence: TGTGCCAGCAGTGATACGGGACAGGGATATTCACCCCTCCACTTT.

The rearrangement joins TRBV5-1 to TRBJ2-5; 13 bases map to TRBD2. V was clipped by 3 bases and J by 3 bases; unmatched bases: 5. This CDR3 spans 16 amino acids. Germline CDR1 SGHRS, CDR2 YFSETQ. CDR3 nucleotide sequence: TGCGCCAGCAGCTCCAAGACTAGCGGGGGGAAAGAGACCCAGTACTTC. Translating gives CASSSKTSGGKETQYF. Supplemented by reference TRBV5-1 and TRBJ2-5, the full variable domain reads KAGVTQTPRYLIKTRGQQVTLSCSPISGHRSVSWYQQTPGQGLQFLFEYFSETQRNKGNFPGRFSGRQFSNSRSEMNVSTLELGDSALYLCASSSKTSGGKETQYFGPGTRLLVL.

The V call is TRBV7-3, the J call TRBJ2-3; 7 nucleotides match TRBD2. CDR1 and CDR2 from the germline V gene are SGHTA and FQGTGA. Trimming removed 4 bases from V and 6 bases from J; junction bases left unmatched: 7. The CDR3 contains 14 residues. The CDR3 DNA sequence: TGTGCCAGCAGCTCCGGACTAGTGTCGGATACGCAGTATTTT. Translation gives CASSSGLVSDTQYF.

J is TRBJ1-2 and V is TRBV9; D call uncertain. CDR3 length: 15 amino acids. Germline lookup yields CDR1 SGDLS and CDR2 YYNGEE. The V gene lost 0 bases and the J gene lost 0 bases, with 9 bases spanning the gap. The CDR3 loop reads CASSVGVGANYGYTF. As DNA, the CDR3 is TGTGCCAGCAGCGTAGGAGTCGGAGCTAACTATGGCTACACCTTC. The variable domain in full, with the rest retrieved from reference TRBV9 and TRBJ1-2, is DSGVTQTPKHLITATGQRVTLRCSPRSGDLSVYWYQQSLDQGLQFLIQYYNGEERAKGNILERFSAQQFPDLHSELNLSSLELGDSALYFCASSVGVGANYGYTFGSGTRLTVV.

In DNA, the CDR3 is TGTGCCAGCAGCTTACCTGGCAGCGCCATGAACACTGAAGCTTTCTTT. Amino acids: CASSLPGSAMNTEAFF. The gene calls are TRBV7-8 and TRBJ1-1, with D uncertain. The CDR3 has 16 amino acids. CDR1 is SGHVS and CDR2 is FQNEAQ in the germline V gene. Trimming left V 2 bases short and J 0 bases short, with 13 bases between.

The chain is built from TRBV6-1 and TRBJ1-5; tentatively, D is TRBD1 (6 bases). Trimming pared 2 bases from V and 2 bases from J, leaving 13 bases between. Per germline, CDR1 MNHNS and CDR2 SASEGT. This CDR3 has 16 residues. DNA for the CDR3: TGTGCCAGCAGTGAACGGGCCCCAGGGGGCAATCAGCCCCAGCATTTT. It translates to CASSERAPGGNQPQHF.

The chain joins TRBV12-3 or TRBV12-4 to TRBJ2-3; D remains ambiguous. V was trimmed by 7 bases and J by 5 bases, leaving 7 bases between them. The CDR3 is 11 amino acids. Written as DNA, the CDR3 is TGTGCCAGCACCTCGGTAGATACGCAGTATTTT. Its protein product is CASTSVDTQYF.

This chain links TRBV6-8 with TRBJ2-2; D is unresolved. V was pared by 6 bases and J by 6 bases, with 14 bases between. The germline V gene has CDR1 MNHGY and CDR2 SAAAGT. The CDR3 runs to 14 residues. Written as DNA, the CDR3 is TGTGCCAGCAGCCCCCTAAGTCCCCCCGGGGAGCTGTTTTTT. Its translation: CASSPLSPPGELFF.

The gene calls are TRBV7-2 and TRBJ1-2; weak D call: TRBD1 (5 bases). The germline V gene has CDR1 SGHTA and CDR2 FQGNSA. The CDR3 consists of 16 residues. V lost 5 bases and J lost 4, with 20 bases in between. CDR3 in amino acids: CASSPVGGSPVYGYTF. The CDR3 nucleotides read TGTGCCAGCAGCCCTGTTGGGGGGTCACCGGTCTATGGCTACACCTTC.

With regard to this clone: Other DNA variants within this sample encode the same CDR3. The DNA of the CDR3 is TGCGCCAGCAGCCAAAAATCGGGGGGAGGTCTCTACGAGCAGTACTTC. As protein: CASSQKSGGGLYEQYF. The chain couples TRBV4-3 to TRBJ2-7; TRBD2 matches at 7 bases. There are 16 residues in the CDR3. V lost 2 bases, J lost 3 bases, and 10 bases stayed unmatched. From germline, CDR1 is LGHNA and CDR2 YSLEER.

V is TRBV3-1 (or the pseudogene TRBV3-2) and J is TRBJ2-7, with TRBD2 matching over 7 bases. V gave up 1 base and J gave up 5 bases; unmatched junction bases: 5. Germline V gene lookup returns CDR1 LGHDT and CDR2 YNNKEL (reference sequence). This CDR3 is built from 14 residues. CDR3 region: CASSQGTRHNEQYF. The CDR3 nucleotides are TGTGCCAGCAGCCAAGGGACTAGGCACAACGAGCAGTACTTC.

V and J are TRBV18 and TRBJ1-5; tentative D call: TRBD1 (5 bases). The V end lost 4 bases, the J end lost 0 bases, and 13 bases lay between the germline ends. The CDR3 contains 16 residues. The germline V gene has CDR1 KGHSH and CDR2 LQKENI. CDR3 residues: CASSLRQTDSNQPQHF. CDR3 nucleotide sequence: TGTGCCAGCTCACTAAGACAGACGGATAGCAATCAGCCCCAGCATTTT.

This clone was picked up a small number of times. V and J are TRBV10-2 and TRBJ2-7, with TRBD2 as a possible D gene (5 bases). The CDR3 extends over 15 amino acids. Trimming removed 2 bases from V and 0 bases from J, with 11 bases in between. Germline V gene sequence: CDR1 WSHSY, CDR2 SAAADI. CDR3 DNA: TGCGCCAGCAGTGAGACTAGGCAAATCTCCTACGAGCAGTACTTC. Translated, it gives CASSETRQISYEQYF.

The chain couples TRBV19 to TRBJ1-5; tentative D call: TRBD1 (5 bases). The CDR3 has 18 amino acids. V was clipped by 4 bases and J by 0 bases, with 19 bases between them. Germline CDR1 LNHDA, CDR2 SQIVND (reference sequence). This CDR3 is CASSKGSGFSSSNQPQHF. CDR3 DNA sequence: TGTGCCAGTAGTAAGGGGTCAGGGTTCTCCTCTAGCAATCAGCCCCAGCATTTT.

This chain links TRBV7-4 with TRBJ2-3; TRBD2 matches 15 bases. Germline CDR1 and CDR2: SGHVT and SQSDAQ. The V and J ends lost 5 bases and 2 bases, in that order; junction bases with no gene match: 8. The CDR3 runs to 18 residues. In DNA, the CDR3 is TGTGCCAGCAGCGCCGGACTAGCGGGGGGGCCACACACAGATACGCAGTATTTT. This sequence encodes CASSAGLAGGPHTDTQYF.

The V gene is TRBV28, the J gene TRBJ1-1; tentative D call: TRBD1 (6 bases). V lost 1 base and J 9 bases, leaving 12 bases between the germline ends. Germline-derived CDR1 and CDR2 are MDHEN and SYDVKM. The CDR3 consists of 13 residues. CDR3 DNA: TGTGCCAGCAGTTTATTGCTCCGGGACAAAGCTTTCTTT. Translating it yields CASSLLLRDKAFF.

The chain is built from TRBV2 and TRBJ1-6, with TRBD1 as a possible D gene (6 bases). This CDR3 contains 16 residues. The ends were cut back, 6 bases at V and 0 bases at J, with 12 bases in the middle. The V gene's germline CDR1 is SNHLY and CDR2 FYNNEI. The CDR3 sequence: CASRGTLSSYNSPLHF. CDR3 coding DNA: TGTGCCAGCAGGGGGACATTGAGCTCCTATAATTCACCCCTCCACTTT.

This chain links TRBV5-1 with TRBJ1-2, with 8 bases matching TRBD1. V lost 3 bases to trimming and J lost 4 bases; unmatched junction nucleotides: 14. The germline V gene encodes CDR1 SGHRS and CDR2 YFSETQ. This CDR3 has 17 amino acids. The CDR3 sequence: CASSSGQGGSSPYGYTF. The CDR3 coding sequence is TGCGCCAGCAGCTCCGGACAGGGAGGTTCAAGTCCCTATGGCTACACCTTC.